This is a list of T cell receptor beta chains from one sample in a study of T cell changes during pregnancy in multiple sclerosis. Only in-frame clones appear in the TCRdb table, and some are missing; sequencing was by immunoSEQ multiplex PCR. The sample shows tens of thousands of clones, approximately 90% of them seen only once. The sample in question was PBMCs, obtained in the first trimester of pregnancy. The receptors shown here come from a female donor in good health, serving as a control in a pregnancy study. Some clones in this sample may be carry-over from other donors' samples. Both conserved end residues are part of each CDR3. The D gene is left open where the match is weak. Only some rows state a clone size, as once, few, many or a class for expanded clones.

size | D | J | V | CDR3 | DNA
once | TRBD1 | TRBJ2-1 | TRBV7-9 | CASSTQGTGAYNEQFF | TGTGCCAGCAGCACACAAGGGACAGGGGCGTACAATGAGCAGTTCTTC
. | TRBD2 | TRBJ2-5 | TRBV28 | CASRLAGTSAIEAQYF | TGTGCCAGCAGACTGGCCGGGACTAGCGCGATTGAGGCCCAGTACTTC
. | . | TRBJ2-5 | TRBV7-8 | CASSSGIQETQYF | TGTGCCAGCAGCTCAGGAATCCAAGAGACCCAGTACTTC
. | . | TRBJ2-3 | TRBV6-1 | CASSGVTLSDTQYF | TGTGCCAGCAGTGGAGTTACTCTGTCAGATACGCAGTATTTT
. | TRBD2 | TRBJ2-3 | TRBV2 | CASSLGLAGGDTQYF | TGTGCCAGCAGTTTGGGACTAGCGGGGGGAGATACGCAGTATTTT
. | TRBD1 | TRBJ2-1 | TRBV18 | CASSPRPGQAIKMVHNEQFF | TGTGCCAGCTCCCCTCGCCCCGGACAGGCCATAAAGATGGTCCACAATGAGCAGTTCTTC
. | . | TRBJ1-1 | TRBV28 | CASSDPGTNNAFF | TGTGCCAGCAGTGATCCCGGGACAAATAACGCTTTCTTT
. | . | TRBJ2-2 | TRBV5-1 | CASSIGQPNTGELFF | TGCGCCAGCAGCATCGGACAGCCGAACACCGGGGAGCTGTTTTTT
. | . | TRBJ1-3 | TRBV6-5 | CASTDRTSGNTIYF | TGTGCCAGCACTGACAGGACCTCTGGAAACACCATATATTTT
. | TRBD1 | TRBJ2-7 | TRBV7-3 | CASSPGQGPYEQYF | TGTGCCAGCAGCCCGGGACAGGGCCCATACGAGCAGTACTTC
. | TRBD1 | TRBJ1-2 | TRBV28 | CASIKGDRLYGYTF | TGTGCCAGCATCAAGGGGGACAGACTCTATGGCTACACCTTC
. | TRBD1 | TRBJ1-2 | TRBV25-1 | CASSTPGTGGYGYTF | TGTGCCAGCAGTACCCCCGGGACAGGGGGCTATGGCTACACCTTC
. | TRBD1 | TRBJ1-3 | TRBV28 | CASRAVGTGTGNVWDTIYF | TGTGCCAGCAGGGCCGTGGGGACCGGGACAGGAAATGTATGGGACACCATATATTTT
. | . | TRBJ2-7 | TRBV7-8 | CASSLVLTGVAYEQYF | TGTGCCAGCAGCTTAGTCCTAACGGGAGTAGCGTACGAGCAGTACTTC
. | TRBD2 | TRBJ2-2 | TRBV5-6 | CASVLAGKTGELFF | TGTGCCAGCGTCCTAGCGGGGAAGACCGGGGAGCTGTTTTTT
few | TRBD2 | TRBJ2-3 | TRBV19 | CASRPYSGGMNTQYF | TGTGCCAGTAGACCCTATAGCGGGGGGATGAATACGCAGTATTTT
. | TRBD1 | TRBJ2-5 | TRBV5-1 | CASSPGQGTETQYF | TGCGCCAGCAGCCCCGGACAGGGGACAGAGACCCAGTACTTC
. | TRBD1 | TRBJ2-2 | TRBV6-5 | CATRGQAGTGELFF | TGTGCCACCCGAGGACAGGCAGGGACCGGGGAGCTGTTTTTT
. | TRBD2 | TRBJ2-1 | TRBV19 | CASTGTNYNEQFF | TGTGCCAGTACCGGGACTAACTACAATGAGCAGTTCTTC
. | TRBD2 | TRBJ2-1 | TRBV4-3 | CASSQEYLAGYNEQFF | TGCGCCAGCAGCCAAGAGTATCTAGCGGGCTACAATGAGCAGTTCTTC
. | . | TRBJ2-5 | TRBV28 | CASSLVSSQETQYF | TGTGCCAGCAGTTTAGTCAGTTCCCAAGAGACCCAGTACTTC
many | . | TRBJ2-7 | TRBV28 | CASSLLGLGSYEQYF | TGTGCCAGCAGTTTATTGGGGCTAGGTTCCTACGAGCAGTACTTC
once | . | TRBJ2-7 | TRBV5-5 | CASSLAGSETYEQYF | TGTGCCAGCAGCTTGGCAGGGTCGGAGACCTACGAGCAGTACTTC